This T cell receptor beta chain stems from a study of Graves' ophthalmopathy and Graves' hyperthyroidism. The TCR beta CDR3 regions underwent amplification from RNA transcripts. HTBI primers were employed in first-round RT-PCR, then a second-round multiplex PCR followed. TCRdb redid the calling of the multiplex PCR reads with MiXCR, one entry per CDR3 protein. The table has about 400,000 distinct CDR3 sequences, roughly 20% seen once. This clonotype has just a few counts. The junction departs from germline at one end; a sequencing error may be responsible. Germline V gene lookup returns CDR1 GTSNPN and CDR2 SVGIG (reference sequence). The CDR3 spans 14 residues.

The sequenced sample consisted of peripheral blood. The TCR originated in a woman between 18 and 29 years old with stable Graves' hyperthyroidism. V usage is TRBV30 and J usage is TRBJ2-4, with D maybe TRBD1 (5 bases). CDR3 sequence reads: CAWSVPGRQNIKYF. The CDR3 DNA follows: TGTGCCTGGAGTGTACCAGGGCGCCAAAACATTAAGTACTTC.